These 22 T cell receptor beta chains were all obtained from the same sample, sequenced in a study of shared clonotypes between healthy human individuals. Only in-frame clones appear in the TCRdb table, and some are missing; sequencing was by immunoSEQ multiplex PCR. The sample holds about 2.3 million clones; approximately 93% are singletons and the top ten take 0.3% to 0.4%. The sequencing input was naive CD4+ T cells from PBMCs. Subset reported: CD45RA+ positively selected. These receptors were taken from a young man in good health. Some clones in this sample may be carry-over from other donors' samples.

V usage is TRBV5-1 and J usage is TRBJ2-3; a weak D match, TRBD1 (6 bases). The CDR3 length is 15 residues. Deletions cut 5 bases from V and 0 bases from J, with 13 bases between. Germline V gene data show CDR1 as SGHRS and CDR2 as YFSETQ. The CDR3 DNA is TGCGCCAGCAGAGTCACAGGGATTAGCACAGATACGCAGTATTTT. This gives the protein CASRVTGISTDTQYF.

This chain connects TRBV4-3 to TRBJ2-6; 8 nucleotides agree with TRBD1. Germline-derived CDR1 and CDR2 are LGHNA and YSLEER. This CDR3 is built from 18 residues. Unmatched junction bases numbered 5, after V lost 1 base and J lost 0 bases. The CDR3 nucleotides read TGCGCCAGCAGCCAAGGTCAGGGGGCGGGCTCTGGGGCCAACGTCCTGACTTTC. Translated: CASSQGQGAGSGANVLTF.

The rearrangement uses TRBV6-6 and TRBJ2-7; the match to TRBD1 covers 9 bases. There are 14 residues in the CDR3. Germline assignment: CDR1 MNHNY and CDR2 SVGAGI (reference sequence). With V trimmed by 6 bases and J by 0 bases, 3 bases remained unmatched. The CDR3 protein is CASRGQGLSYEQYF. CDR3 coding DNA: TGTGCCAGCAGAGGACAGGGGCTCTCCTACGAGCAGTACTTC.

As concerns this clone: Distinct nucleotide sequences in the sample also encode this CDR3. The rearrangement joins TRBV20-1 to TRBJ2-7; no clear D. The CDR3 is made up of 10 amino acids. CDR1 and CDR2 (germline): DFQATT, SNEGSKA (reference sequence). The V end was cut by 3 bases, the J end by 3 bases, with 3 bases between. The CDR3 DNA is TGCAGTGCTAGTGACTACGAGCAGTACTTC. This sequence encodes CSASDYEQYF.

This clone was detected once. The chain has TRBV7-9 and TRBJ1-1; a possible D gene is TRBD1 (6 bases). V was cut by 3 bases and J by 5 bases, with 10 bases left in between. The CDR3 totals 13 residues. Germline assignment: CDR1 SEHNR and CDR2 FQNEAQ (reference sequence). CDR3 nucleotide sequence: TGTGCCAGCAGCTTTGACAGGATTACTGAAGCTTTCTTT. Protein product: CASSFDRITEAFF.

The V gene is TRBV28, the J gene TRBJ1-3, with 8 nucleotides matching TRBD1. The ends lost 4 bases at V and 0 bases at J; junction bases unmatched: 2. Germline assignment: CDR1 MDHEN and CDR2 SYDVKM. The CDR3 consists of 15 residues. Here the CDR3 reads CASSSGQGSGNTIYF. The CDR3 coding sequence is TGTGCCAGCAGTTCCGGACAGGGCTCTGGAAACACCATATATTTT.

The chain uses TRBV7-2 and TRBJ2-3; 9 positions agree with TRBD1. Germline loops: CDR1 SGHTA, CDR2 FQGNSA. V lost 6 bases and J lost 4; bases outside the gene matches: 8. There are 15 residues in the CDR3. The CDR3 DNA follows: TGTGCCAGCAGTCTAGTGGGACAGGGTGCAGATACGCAGTATTTT. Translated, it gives CASSLVGQGADTQYF.

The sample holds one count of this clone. The DNA for the CDR3 is TGTGCCAGCATGAGGACCTATGGCTACACCTTC. Amino acids: CASMRTYGYTF. The chain joins TRBV2 to TRBJ1-2, with D unclear. The CDR3 contains 11 residues. The germline V gene encodes CDR1 SNHLY and CDR2 FYNNEI. V was shortened by 7 bases and J by 4 bases, with 7 bases between the two germline ends.

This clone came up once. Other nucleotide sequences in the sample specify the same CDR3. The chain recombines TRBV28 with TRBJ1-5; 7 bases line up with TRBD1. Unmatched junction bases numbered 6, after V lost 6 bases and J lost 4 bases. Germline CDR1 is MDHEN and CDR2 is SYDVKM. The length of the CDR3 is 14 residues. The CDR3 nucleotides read TGTGCCAGCAGCCCCGGACAGGATAATCAGCCCCAGCATTTT. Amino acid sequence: CASSPGQDNQPQHF.

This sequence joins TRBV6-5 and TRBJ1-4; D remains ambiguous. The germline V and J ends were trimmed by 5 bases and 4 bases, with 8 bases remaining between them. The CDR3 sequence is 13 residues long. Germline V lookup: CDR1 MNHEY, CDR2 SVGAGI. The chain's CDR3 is CASSRRLNEKLFF. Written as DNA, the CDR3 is TGTGCCAGCAGTAGGCGCCTTAATGAAAAACTGTTTTTT.

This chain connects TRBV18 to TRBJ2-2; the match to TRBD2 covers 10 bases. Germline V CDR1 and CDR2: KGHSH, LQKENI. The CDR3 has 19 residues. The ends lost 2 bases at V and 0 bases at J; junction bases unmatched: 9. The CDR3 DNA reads TGTGCCAGCTCACCAAGAATAATAGCGGGAGGAGCGAACACCGGGGAGCTGTTTTTT. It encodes CASSPRIIAGGANTGELFF.

The DNA of the CDR3 is TGTGCCAGCAGGCGAGAAATGGATGAAAAACTGTTTTTT. Its translation is CASRREMDEKLFF. J is TRBJ1-4 and V is TRBV6-1; no reliable D call. The CDR3 totals 13 residues. Deletions cut 6 bases from V and 6 bases from J, with 11 bases between. Germline V gene data show CDR1 as MNHNS and CDR2 as SASEGT.

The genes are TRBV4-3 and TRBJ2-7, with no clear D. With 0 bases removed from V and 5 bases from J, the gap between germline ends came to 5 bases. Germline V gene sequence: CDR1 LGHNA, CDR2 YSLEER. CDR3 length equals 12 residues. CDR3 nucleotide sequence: TGCGCCAGCAGCCAAGAACTCGACGAGCAGTACTTC. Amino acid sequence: CASSQELDEQYF.

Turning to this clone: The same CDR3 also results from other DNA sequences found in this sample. CDR3: CASSEGGVQPQHF. As DNA, the CDR3 is TGTGCCAGCAGTGAAGGTGGGGTGCAGCCCCAGCATTTT. This chain uses TRBV6-1 with TRBJ1-5, with D unresolved. Germline V CDR1 and CDR2: MNHNS, SASEGT. The length of the CDR3 is 13 residues. V lost 1 base to trimming and J lost 7 bases, with 8 bases between them.

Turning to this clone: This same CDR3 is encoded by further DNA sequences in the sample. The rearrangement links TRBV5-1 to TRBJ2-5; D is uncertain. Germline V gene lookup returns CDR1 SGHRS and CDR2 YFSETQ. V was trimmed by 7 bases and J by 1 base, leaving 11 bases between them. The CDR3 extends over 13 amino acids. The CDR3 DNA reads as TGCGCCAGCTCCCGGGTACTCCAAGAGACCCAGTACTTC. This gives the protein CASSRVLQETQYF.

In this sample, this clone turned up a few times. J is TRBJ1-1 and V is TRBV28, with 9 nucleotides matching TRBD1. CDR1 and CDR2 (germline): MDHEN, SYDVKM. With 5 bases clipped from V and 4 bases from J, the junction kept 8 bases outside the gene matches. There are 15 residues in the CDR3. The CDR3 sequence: CASSRSGQGTTEAFF. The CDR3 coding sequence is TGTGCCAGCAGTCGTTCGGGACAGGGAACCACTGAAGCTTTCTTT. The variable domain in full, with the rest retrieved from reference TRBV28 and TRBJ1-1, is DVKVTQSSRYLVKRTGEKVFLECVQDMDHENMFWYRQDPGLGLRLIYFSYDVKMKEKGDIPEGYSVSREKKERFSLILESASTNQTSMYLCASSRSGQGTTEAFFGQGTRLTVV.

The CDR3 nucleotides read TGTGCCAGCAGTGCGGACAGCCCTTTGGTCACTGAAGCTTTCTTT. Translating it yields CASSADSPLVTEAFF. This chain uses TRBV25-1 with TRBJ1-1; D is perhaps TRBD1 (6 bases). Germline V lookup: CDR1 MGHDK, CDR2 SYGVNS. V gave up 4 bases and J gave up 4 bases, with 16 bases separating them. The CDR3 is 15 amino acids.

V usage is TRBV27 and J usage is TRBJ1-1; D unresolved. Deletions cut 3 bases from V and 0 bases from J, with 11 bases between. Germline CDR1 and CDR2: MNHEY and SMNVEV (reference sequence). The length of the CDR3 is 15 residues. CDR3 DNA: TGTGCCAGCAGTTTCGTCGGACTGATGAACACTGAAGCTTTCTTT. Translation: CASSFVGLMNTEAFF.

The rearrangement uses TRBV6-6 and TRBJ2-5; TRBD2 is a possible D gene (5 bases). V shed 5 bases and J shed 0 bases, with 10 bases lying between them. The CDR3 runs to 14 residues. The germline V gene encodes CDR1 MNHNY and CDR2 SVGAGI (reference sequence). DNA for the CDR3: TGTGCCAGCAGTAAGGACTCGTACCAAGAGACCCAGTACTTC. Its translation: CASSKDSYQETQYF.

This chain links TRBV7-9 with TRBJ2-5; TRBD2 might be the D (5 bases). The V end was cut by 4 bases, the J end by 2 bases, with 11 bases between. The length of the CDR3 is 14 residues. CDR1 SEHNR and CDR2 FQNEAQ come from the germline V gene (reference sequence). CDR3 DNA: TGTGCCAGCAGCTCCGGACGAGGGCAAGAGACCCAGTACTTC. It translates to CASSSGRGQETQYF.

Here the CDR3 reads CASSSTGEDYGYTF. CDR3 DNA: TGTGCCAGCAGTTCGACAGGGGAGGACTATGGCTACACCTTC. The genes are TRBV28 and TRBJ1-2, with 8 bases lining up with TRBD1. The length of the CDR3 is 14 residues. With 4 bases clipped from V and 3 bases from J, the junction kept 4 bases outside the gene matches. Germline V CDR1 and CDR2: MDHEN, SYDVKM.

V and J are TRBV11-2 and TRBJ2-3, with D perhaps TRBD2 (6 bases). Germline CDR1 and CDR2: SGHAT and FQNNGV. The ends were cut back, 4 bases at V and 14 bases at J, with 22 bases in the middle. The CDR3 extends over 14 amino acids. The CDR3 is CASSSERAPDSRYF. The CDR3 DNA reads TGTGCCAGCAGCTCCGAGCGGGCCCCGGATAGCCGGTATTTT.